This T cell receptor beta chain was retrieved from a study of T cell repertoires in cytomegalovirus infection. Background on the study: Based on public TCR beta signatures, there were indications of CMV infection and of a matching HLA type. Overall study results and limits: The ex vivo response was dominated by HLA-C-restricted CMV-specific TCR beta clonotypes. Carriers of CMV and the relevant HLA type were discriminated by public TCR beta frequency.

This clonotype occurred many times. Its antigen remains unknown. Germline V gives CDR1 MNHEY, CDR2 SMNVEV (reference sequence). V shed 6 bases and J 1 base; nucleotides not matched to a gene: 5. The CDR3 runs to 15 residues. TCRdb re-called the reads through MiXCR, storing one row per CDR3 protein. The data contain around 440,000 distinct CDR3 sequences, roughly 12% of them seen just once; the ten biggest clones take up roughly a tenth. The rearrangement joins TRBV27 to TRBJ1-1; TRBD1 agrees at 10 bases. Sequenced sample: PBMCs. The clonotype was recovered from a human donor in good health (CMV status not recorded). Some clones in this sample may be carry-over from other donors' samples. The CDR3 is CASRLGQGGNTEAFF. The CDR3 nucleotides read TGTGCCAGCAGACTCGGACAGGGGGGGAACACTGAAGCTTTCTTT.